This TCR beta chain was captured by sequencing in a study of Graves' ophthalmopathy and Graves' hyperthyroidism. This CDR3 contains 16 residues. The V and J ends lost 5 bases and 3 bases, in that order; junction bases with no gene match: 9. Per the germline V gene, CDR1 is SEHNR and CDR2 is FQNEAQ (reference sequence). Using RNA transcripts, the TCR beta CDR3 regions were amplified. First-round RT-PCR with HTBI primers preceded a second-round multiplex PCR. TCRdb ran MiXCR on the multiplex PCR reads and lists one entry per CDR3 protein. The repertoire includes around 1,000,000 distinct CDR3 sequences, roughly 35% of them detected once, and 11% sits in the top ten. It was on clinical symptoms, serum thyroxine, TRAb, thyroid ultrasound and orbital computed tomography that diagnosis relied. Concerning this clonotype itself: Its antigen is unidentified.

Study-level points and caveats: At less than 71% sensitivity and approximately 72% specificity, the model predicted progression of the ophthalmopathy.

The sequencing input was peripheral blood or thyroid tissue (not recorded which). The V call is TRBV7-9, the J call TRBJ2-3; 9 bases agree with TRBD2. The receptor was isolated from an adult man with Graves' hyperthyroidism. CDR3 in amino acids: CASSLIAGALTDTQYF. Here the CDR3 DNA reads TGTGCCAGCAGCCTTATAGCGGGAGCCTTAACAGATACGCAGTATTTT.